Below, one T cell receptor (beta chain) is given with its context. Sequencing was performed with immunoSEQ multiplex PCR; in TCRdb, only in-frame clones are kept and a portion is missing. The sample lists 88,000 or so clones; roughly 77% were seen once. The entry originates in a study of blood T cell repertoires in COVID-19. Study-level information: Sites across the United States, Italy and Spain contributed samples from acute and convalescent COVID-19.

The CDR3 runs 14 residues. The germline V and J ends were trimmed by 5 bases and 1 base, with 10 bases remaining between them. Per the germline V gene, CDR1 is SGHAT and CDR2 is FQDESV (reference sequence). Sample: peripheral blood. The clonotype comes from a human donor in a cohort sampled during active COVID-19. The rearrangement links TRBV11-1 to TRBJ2-3; weak D call: TRBD1 (5 bases). For the CDR3, the DNA is TGTGCCAGCAGCCGCCAAGGGGGCACAGATACGCAGTATTTT. It yields the protein CASSRQGGTDTQYF.